The entry that follows covers one TCR beta chain sequence. V dropped 6 bases and J dropped 0 bases, with 9 bases sitting between them. The CDR3 is 13 amino acids. Germline assignment: CDR1 MNHEY and CDR2 SVGAGI. The source of the sample is a study of blood T cell repertoires in COVID-19. The overall study: The United States, Italy and Spain provided the acute and convalescent COVID-19 samples.

Per the original data handling: Reference gene primer amplification gave estimated nucleated cell counts. Produced via immunoSEQ multiplex PCR; TCRdb's table is partial and in-frame only. D and trimming were read from the DNA, whereas the V and J calls and clone size are those reported in that table. The sample yields more than 200,000 clones, 84% seen once. V is TRBV6-5 and J is TRBJ2-7; D might be TRBD1 (5 bases). Sequencing was carried out using peripheral blood. The TCR originated in a woman older than 75 with COVID-19, enrolled during active disease. CDR3 in amino acids: CASRQGSSYEQYF. In nucleotides, the CDR3 is TGTGCCAGCAGGCAGGGCTCCTCCTACGAGCAGTACTTC.